These 29 T cell receptor beta chains came from one sample sequenced in a study of response to subunit inactivated influenza vaccine. TCRdb recomputed calls from the RT-PCR reads with MiXCR, one row per CDR3 protein. The sample shows hundreds of thousands of distinct CDR3 sequences, 15% to 17% of them seen only once. The source was PBMCs from blood, collected approximately 12 days after vaccination. The receptors originated from a man aged 50 or older who received an inactivated influenza vaccine.

This clonotype was counted ten times or more. The V gene is TRBV12-3 or TRBV12-4, the J gene TRBJ1-6, with a possible D match to TRBD1 (6 bases). The CDR3 is 15 residues long. V lost 5 bases, J lost 6 bases, and 14 bases lay in between. The DNA for the CDR3 is TGTGCCAGCAGTATATCGACAGGAGTTAATTCACCCCTCCACTTT. Translated: CASSISTGVNSPLHF.

The sample holds a few counts of this clonotype. The V call is TRBV29-1, the J call TRBJ1-1; 7 bases fit TRBD1. V lost 6 bases to trimming and J lost 5 bases; unmatched junction nucleotides: 9. The CDR3 consists of 13 residues. Germline lookup yields CDR1 SQVTM and CDR2 ANQGSEA. The CDR3 is CSVRQGLSTEAFF. DNA for the CDR3: TGCAGCGTAAGACAGGGTCTCTCTACTGAAGCTTTCTTT.

This clonotype was seen only a few times. The CDR3 sequence is CSARVPGGYEQYF. As DNA, the CDR3 is TGCAGTGCTAGAGTGCCAGGCGGCTACGAGCAGTACTTC. The chain has TRBV20-1 and TRBJ2-7; D gene ambiguous. The CDR3 has 13 amino acids. V lost 1 base, J lost 3 bases, and 10 bases lay in between. CDR1 is DFQATT and CDR2 is SNEGSKA in the germline V gene (reference sequence).

This clonotype has more than one count but fewer than ten. The chain is built from TRBV7-9 and TRBJ1-6; no reliable D call. Trimming took 6 bases from V and 6 from J, leaving 12 bases between them. Germline values: CDR1 SEHNR, CDR2 FQNEAQ (reference sequence). This CDR3 spans 14 amino acids. The CDR3 DNA is TGTGCCAGCAGACTGGACGGTCTTAATTCACCCCTCCACTTT. Protein sequence: CASRLDGLNSPLHF.

This clonotype was recorded at least ten times. This CDR3 reads CASSTIGQGDNYEQYF. The CDR3 region has the DNA TGTGCCAGCAGTACAATCGGACAGGGGGATAACTACGAGCAGTACTTC. This chain uses TRBV27 with TRBJ2-7, with 10 bases matching TRBD1. This CDR3 spans 16 amino acids. Losses at the gene ends were 5 bases for V and 3 bases for J; bases not matched to a gene: 10. Germline V lookup: CDR1 MNHEY, CDR2 SMNVEV (reference sequence).

This chain links TRBV9 with TRBJ2-3, with D possibly called TRBD1 or TRBD2 (6 bases each). This CDR3 is built from 15 residues. Looked up from germline, CDR1 is SGDLS and CDR2 is YYNGEE. The V end lost 1 base, the J end lost 2 bases, and 11 bases lay between the germline ends. The CDR3 bases are TGTGCCAGCAGCGTATTCGGGGGCAACACAGATACGCAGTATTTT. Protein product: CASSVFGGNTDTQYF. Combining the CDR3 with reference TRBV9 and TRBJ2-3 gives the whole variable domain DSGVTQTPKHLITATGQRVTLRCSPRSGDLSVYWYQQSLDQGLQFLIQYYNGEERAKGNILERFSAQQFPDLHSELNLSSLELGDSALYFCASSVFGGNTDTQYFGPGTRLTVL.

This clonotype came up a few times. The chain recombines TRBV25-1 with TRBJ2-7; 7 bases fit TRBD2. This CDR3 has 14 residues. The J segment lost 2 bases and the V segment lost 6 bases, leaving 7 bases of the junction unmatched. Germline-derived CDR1 and CDR2 are MGHDK and SYGVNS. The DNA for the CDR3 is TGTGCCAGCAGCCGACTAGCAGCTACCTACGAGCAGTACTTC. Its protein is CASSRLAATYEQYF.

This clonotype was seen only a few times. V usage is TRBV5-1 and J usage is TRBJ2-1; 9 bases align to TRBD1. The CDR3 is made up of 14 amino acids. The V and J ends lost 3 bases and 8 bases, in that order; junction bases with no gene match: 6. CDR1 is SGHRS, CDR2 YFSETQ, per germline. The CDR3 DNA reads as TGCGCCAGCAGCTCCGGGACAGGGTTAGATGAGCAGTTCTTC. Translating it yields CASSSGTGLDEQFF.

This chain joins TRBV6-4 and TRBJ2-7; a weak D match, TRBD2 (5 bases). This CDR3 region has 13 residues. Germline CDR1 and CDR2: MRHNA and SNTAGT. V lost 10 bases and J lost 1, with 14 bases in between. The CDR3 coding sequence is TGTGCCATCGGAGACGGGGATTCCTACGAGCAGTACTTC. Amino acids: CAIGDGDSYEQYF.

This sequence joins TRBV18 and TRBJ2-3; TRBD2 is a possible D gene (5 bases). The V end lost 0 bases, the J end lost 2 bases, and 15 bases lay between the germline ends. CDR1 and CDR2 from the germline V gene are KGHSH and LQKENI. The CDR3 is made up of 17 amino acids. The CDR3 region is CASSPPPTEEVTDTQYF. CDR3 nucleotides: TGTGCCAGCTCACCACCCCCGACTGAGGAGGTCACAGATACGCAGTATTTT.

The chain carries TRBV6-5 and TRBJ2-5; D is ambiguous. V was pared by 6 bases and J by 5 bases, with 7 bases between. CDR1 and CDR2 (germline): MNHEY, SVGAGI. The CDR3 has 11 residues. The chain's CDR3 is CASRHRETQYF. Written as DNA, the CDR3 is TGTGCCAGCAGACACCGTGAGACCCAGTACTTC.

The chain joins TRBV3-1 to TRBJ1-2; D not certain. Trimming cost V 1 base and J 1 base, with 7 bases left between them. Germline CDR1 reads LGHDT; CDR2 reads YNNKEL (reference sequence). This CDR3 spans 14 amino acids. CDR3 loop: CASSQVTVNYGYTF. The CDR3 DNA follows: TGTGCCAGCAGCCAAGTCACTGTTAACTATGGCTACACCTTC.

The chain uses TRBV28 and TRBJ2-5, with D possibly matching TRBD2 (5 bases). The CDR3 covers 12 residues. The germline V gene has CDR1 MDHEN and CDR2 SYDVKM. The ends were cut back, 10 bases at V and 3 bases at J, with 12 bases in the middle. The CDR3 DNA sequence: TGTGCCACCGGACTGCCGGAAGAGACCCAGTACTTC. It codes for CATGLPEETQYF. The full variable domain, rest sourced from reference TRBV28 and TRBJ2-5, is DVKVTQSSRYLVKRTGEKVFLECVQDMDHENMFWYRQDPGLGLRLIYFSYDVKMKEKGDIPEGYSVSREKKERFSLILESASTNQTSMYLCATGLPEETQYFGPGTRLLVL.

This clonotype has a count of ten or more. J is TRBJ2-7 and V is TRBV5-1, with D possibly being TRBD1 (6 bases). The CDR3 runs 15 residues. Trimming took 2 bases from V and 2 from J, leaving 14 bases between them. The germline V gene encodes CDR1 SGHRS and CDR2 YFSETQ. The DNA of the CDR3 is TGCGCCAGCAGCTTAGGGACAATAAGGACCTACGAGCAGTACTTC. Translating it yields CASSLGTIRTYEQYF.

This rearrangement joins TRBV5-6 to TRBJ1-1, with TRBD1 identical over 7 bases. This CDR3 region has 14 residues. CDR1 and CDR2 (germline): SGHDT, YYEEEE. Unmatched junction bases numbered 3, after V lost 4 bases and J lost 0 bases. The DNA of the CDR3 is TGTGCCAGCAGCCGGGGACAGCTGAACACTGAAGCTTTCTTT. Translated: CASSRGQLNTEAFF.

The V call is TRBV5-4, the J call TRBJ2-5; either TRBD1 or TRBD2 may supply D (6 bases each). Germline V gene sequence: CDR1 SGHNT, CDR2 YYREEE (reference sequence). The V end was cut by 1 base, the J end by 4 bases, with 14 bases between. The CDR3 runs to 15 residues. CDR3 region: CASSLRGAGSETQYF. The CDR3 DNA is TGTGCCAGCAGCTTGAGGGGGGCTGGTTCAGAGACCCAGTACTTC.

This clonotype has a count of ten or more. The chain joins TRBV5-1 to TRBJ2-1; the match to TRBD2 covers 7 bases. The CDR3 covers 15 residues. Germline V gives CDR1 SGHRS, CDR2 YFSETQ. V lost 0 bases to trimming and J lost 4 bases; unmatched junction nucleotides: 4. The CDR3 DNA reads TGCGCCAGCAGCTTGGTGGCGGGGGAGTACAATGAGCAGTTCTTC. It translates to CASSLVAGEYNEQFF.

This rearrangement joins TRBV11-2 to TRBJ2-7; D is undetermined. The length of the CDR3 is 13 residues. V lost 1 base and J lost 5, with 9 bases in between. CDR1 is SGHAT and CDR2 is FQNNGV in the germline V gene. CDR3 sequence: CASSLADPNEQYF. As DNA, the CDR3 is TGTGCCAGCAGCTTAGCGGATCCAAACGAGCAGTACTTC.

The table lists this clonotype with a few counts. J is TRBJ1-2 and V is TRBV12-3 or TRBV12-4; D perhaps matches TRBD1 (5 bases). CDR3 length: 13 residues. V lost 6 bases, J lost 4 bases, and 12 bases lay in between. The CDR3 loop is CASSPGGIYGYTF. In DNA, the CDR3 is TGTGCCAGCAGCCCGGGGGGGATCTATGGCTACACCTTC.

The chain carries TRBV5-4 and TRBJ2-2, with 7 bases identical to TRBD1. V dropped 2 bases and J dropped 1; count of bases not matched to a gene: 5. Germline V CDR1 and CDR2: SGHNT, YYREEE (reference sequence). The CDR3 runs 16 residues. CDR3 nucleotides: TGTGCCAGCAGCTTCGCTTGGGACAGGAACACCGGGGAGCTGTTTTTT. Translation: CASSFAWDRNTGELFF.

V is TRBV4-1 and J is TRBJ1-1, with a possible D match to TRBD1 (5 bases). The CDR3 runs to 14 residues. Trimming took 1 base from V and 5 from J, leaving 11 bases between them. Germline CDR1 is MGHRA and CDR2 is YSYEKL. The chain's CDR3 is CASSQGRGRTEAFF. For the CDR3, the DNA is TGCGCCAGCAGCCAAGGGAGGGGTCGTACTGAAGCTTTCTTT.

This clonotype was observed a handful of times. The gene calls are TRBV7-2 and TRBJ1-3; a possible D gene is TRBD1 (6 bases). CDR3 length equals 15 residues. Deletions cut 1 base from V and 4 bases from J, with 11 bases between. Germline CDR1 reads SGHTA; CDR2 reads FQGNSA. The CDR3 region is CASSLEAGVGNTIYF. The CDR3, as DNA: TGTGCCAGCAGCTTAGAGGCAGGGGTAGGAAACACCATATATTTT.

The chain carries TRBV11-2 and TRBJ2-3; 7 bases fit TRBD1. V gave up 5 bases and J gave up 1 base; unmatched junction bases: 6. The germline CDR1 and CDR2 sequences are SGHAT and FQNNGV. The CDR3 has 15 residues. The CDR3: CASSIDRVGTDTQYF. In DNA, the CDR3 is TGTGCCAGCAGCATTGACAGGGTGGGCACAGATACGCAGTATTTT.

This clonotype was detected only a few times. The chain recombines TRBV7-2 with TRBJ2-7; 8 nucleotides match TRBD1. J lost 2 bases, V lost 5 bases, and 14 bases had no gene match. The CDR3 loop spans 17 amino acids. Germline CDR1 SGHTA, CDR2 FQGNSA. CDR3 nucleotide sequence: TGTGCCAGCAGCCTATTCTCCGGGACAGGCCAAACCTACGAGCAGTACTTC. Its protein product is CASSLFSGTGQTYEQYF. The full variable domain, in which reference TRBV7-2 and TRBJ2-7 provide the parts outside the CDR3, is GAGVSQSPSNKVTEKGKDVELRCDPISGHTALYWYRQSLGQGLEFLIYFQGNSAPDKSGLPSDRFSAERTGGSVSTLTIQRTQQEDSAVYLCASSLFSGTGQTYEQYFGPGTRLTVT.

This clonotype appeared a few times. V and J are TRBV12-3 or TRBV12-4 and TRBJ1-5, with TRBD1 identical over 8 bases. V lost 6 bases, J lost 7 bases, and 8 bases stayed unmatched. This CDR3 is 14 amino acids long. CDR3 loop: CASSQGQGRQPQHF. The CDR3 nucleotides are TGTGCCAGCAGCCAAGGACAGGGAAGACAGCCCCAGCATTTT.

The V call is TRBV3-1, the J call TRBJ1-6; TRBD1 might be the D (6 bases). From germline, CDR1 is LGHDT and CDR2 YNNKEL (reference sequence). The CDR3 loop spans 14 amino acids. Between the trimmed V and J ends, which lost 6 bases and 8 bases, there was a span of 14 bases. The CDR3 DNA reads as TGTGCCAGCAGACTGGGACACAGAGATTCACCCCTCCACTTT. Translated, it gives CASRLGHRDSPLHF.

The sample holds a few counts of this clonotype. The gene calls are TRBV29-1 and TRBJ1-2, with D possibly being TRBD1 (5 bases). Per germline, CDR1 SQVTM and CDR2 ANQGSEA. V was shortened by 0 bases and J by 7 bases, with 9 bases between the two germline ends. CDR3 length: 12 amino acids. This chain's CDR3 is CSVEDIRGGYTF. For the CDR3, the DNA is TGCAGCGTTGAAGATATAAGGGGTGGCTACACCTTC. Looking up the rest from reference TRBV29-1 and TRBJ1-2 gives the full variable domain: SAVISQKPSRDICQRGTSLTIQCQVDSQVTMMFWYRQQPGQSLTLIATANQGSEATYESGFVIDKFPISRPNLTFSTLTVSNMSPEDSSIYLCSVEDIRGGYTFGSGTRLTVV.

V usage is TRBV6-5 and J usage is TRBJ2-3; D is possibly TRBD2 (6 bases). This CDR3 comprises 15 residues. The germline V gene has CDR1 MNHEY and CDR2 SVGAGI. The V and J ends lost 0 bases and 2 bases respectively, with 9 bases between them. In DNA, the CDR3 is TGTGCCAGCAGTTACTCGCGGGGACCCACAGATACGCAGTATTTT. Amino acid sequence: CASSYSRGPTDTQYF.

This clonotype turned up a few times. The gene calls are TRBV18 and TRBJ2-3; TRBD2 agrees at 9 bases. The CDR3 length is 16 residues. After removal of 0 bases from V and 10 bases from J, the junction contained 11 bases not matched to a gene. Germline values: CDR1 KGHSH, CDR2 LQKENI. The DNA for the CDR3 is TGTGCCAGCTCACCACCAGGGACTAGCAGCCAACGGGCGCAGTATTTT. Translation: CASSPPGTSSQRAQYF.